These T cell receptor beta chains were read from a single sample in a study of T cell repertoires in cytomegalovirus infection. These receptors are not linked to any known antigen. MiXCR, applied by TCRdb to the reads, yields one record per CDR3 protein. Of a few hundred thousand distinct CDR3 sequences in the sample, around 25% were seen once. The material sequenced was cultured PBMCs, taken from culture after CMV antigen stimulation. The source of these receptors is a human donor in good health (CMV status not recorded). Some clones in this sample may be carry-over from other donors' samples. The CDR3 runs from the conserved cysteine through the conserved F or W. The D gene is left open where the match is weak. Clone size is shown for a subset of rows, as once, few, many or a class of expanded clone.

d_call j_call clone_size v_call cdr3_aa cdr3_nt
- TRBJ2-3 few TRBV20-1 CSARGGVDTQYF TGCAGTGCTAGAGGCGGCGTGGATACGCAGTATTTT
- TRBJ1-5 few TRBV7-2 CASSWGLLQPQHF TGTGCCAGCAGCTGGGGACTTCTTCAGCCCCAGCATTTT
- TRBJ1-2 many TRBV7-2 CASSKPARDTYGYTF TGTGCCAGCAGCAAACCCGCTAGGGACACCTATGGCTACACCTTC
TRBD2 TRBJ2-3 - TRBV7-8 CASSFPRESSTDTQYF TGTGCCAGCAGCTTTCCGCGGGAGTCCAGCACAGATACGCAGTATTTT
TRBD2 TRBJ2-5 few TRBV2 CASAGLAEQETQYF TGTGCCAGCGCTGGACTAGCGGAGCAAGAGACCCAGTACTTC
TRBD1 TRBJ1-2 - TRBV6-5 CASSYRPDRGDGYTF TGTGCCAGCAGTTACAGACCCGACAGGGGTGACGGCTACACCTTC
- TRBJ2-7 - TRBV7-9 CASSPYLSDAASYEQYF TGTGCCAGCAGCCCCTACCTGTCGGACGCTGCCTCCTACGAGCAGTACTTC
- TRBJ2-3 once TRBV6-2/TRBV6-3 CASSDGVGNTQYF TGTGCCAGCAGTGACGGAGTCGGAAATACGCAGTATTTT
- TRBJ2-5 few TRBV6-2/TRBV6-3 CASRKQGTDETQYF TGTGCCAGCAGGAAACAAGGGACTGATGAAACCCAGTACTTC
TRBD1 TRBJ1-2 few TRBV29-1 CSVEEGAGYGYTF TGCAGCGTGGAGGAGGGGGCAGGCTATGGCTACACCTTC
TRBD2 TRBJ2-4 - TRBV7-2 CASSLLRGDIQYF TGTGCCAGCAGCCTGCTGCGGGGGGACATTCAGTACTTC
TRBD1 TRBJ1-1 once TRBV5-1 CASSSLGTGEAFF TGCGCCAGCAGCTCACTAGGGACAGGTGAAGCTTTCTTT
TRBD2 TRBJ2-5 few TRBV5-4 CASSLGTSGTQETQYF TGTGCCAGCAGCTTGGGGACTAGCGGGACCCAAGAGACCCAGTACTTC
TRBD1 TRBJ2-3 - TRBV4-3 CASSQDRAGTGGVGSTDTQYF TGCGCCAGCAGCCAAGATAGAGCTGGGACAGGGGGCGTCGGGTCCACAGATACGCAGTATTTT
TRBD1 TRBJ1-1 - TRBV7-9 CASSASGQGTEAFF TGTGCCAGCAGCGCCTCCGGACAGGGCACTGAAGCTTTCTTT
TRBD1 TRBJ2-7 - TRBV4-1 CASSQTGSNEQYF TGCGCCAGCAGCCAGACAGGGAGCAACGAGCAGTACTTC